This passage covers 32 T cell receptor beta chains from one sample sequenced in a study of T cells expressing NK-cell markers. Using the 5' RACE reads, TCRdb records one entry per CDR3 protein without DNA. The sample includes about 440,000 distinct CDR3 sequences. Material: blood T cells: a sorted CD56 or NKG2C T cell subset, CD4+ or CD8+ T cells, or bulk PBMC T cells (not recorded which). All receptors come from a woman aged 18-69 years in good health.

The chain has TRBV7-9 and TRBJ2-1; the TCRdb D gene call, TRBD1, has no DNA to confirm it. The CDR3 totals 15 residues. Per the germline V gene, CDR1 is SEHNR and CDR2 is FQNEAQ (reference sequence). The CDR3: CASSRGQGWRGEQFF.

The chain joins TRBV5-1 to TRBJ2-5; the D call of TRBD2 rests on TCRdb alone, since no DNA is present to check it. This CDR3 is 15 amino acids long. Per the germline V gene, CDR1 is SGHRS and CDR2 is YFSETQ. The chain's CDR3 is CASSHGSSGRETQYF.

The chain is built from TRBV7-9 and TRBJ1-5; the D call from TCRdb, TRBD1, cannot be confirmed without DNA. This CDR3 has 12 residues. Germline V CDR1 and CDR2: SEHNR, FQNEAQ (reference sequence). The CDR3 here is CASGFPGQPQHF.

The chain couples TRBV12-3 or TRBV12-4 to TRBJ1-2. This CDR3 is built from 11 residues. The CDR3 region is CASSLDSGYTF.

This chain joins TRBV20-1 and TRBJ2-4; TCRdb's assignment of TRBD1 cannot be checked, as there is no DNA. This CDR3 is built from 14 residues. CDR1 is DFQATT and CDR2 is SNEGSKA in the germline V gene (reference sequence). This CDR3 is CSATGGTAKNIQYF.

CDR3 protein: CASSEGGYRGYNEQFF. The gene calls are TRBV25-1 and TRBJ2-1; TCRdb's assignment of TRBD1 cannot be checked, as there is no DNA. The CDR3 loop spans 16 amino acids. The germline CDR1 and CDR2 sequences are MGHDK and SYGVNS.

The chain has TRBV9 and TRBJ1-4. The length of the CDR3 is 15 residues. Germline loops: CDR1 SGDLS, CDR2 YYNGEE. The CDR3 loop is CASSGEDSTNEKLFF.

The genes are TRBV19 and TRBJ1-6; the TCRdb call, TRBD1, lacks DNA for checking. Per the germline V gene, CDR1 is LNHDA and CDR2 is SQIVND (reference sequence). This CDR3 contains 13 residues. This CDR3 is CASQGQYNSPLHF. The variable domain in full, completed from reference TRBV19 and TRBJ1-6, reads DGGITQSPKYLFRKEGQNVTLSCEQNLNHDAMYWYRQDPGQGLRLIYYSQIVNDFQKGDIAEGYSVSREKKESFPLTVTSAQKNPTAFYLCASQGQYNSPLHFGNGTRLTVT.

The chain joins TRBV3-1 to TRBJ2-5. CDR1 and CDR2 (germline): LGHDT, YNNKEL (reference sequence). The CDR3 loop spans 16 amino acids. CDR3 sequence reads: CASSQVQGYPQETQYF.

V is TRBV10-3 and J is TRBJ2-5; lacking DNA, the TRBD1 call made by TCRdb goes unchecked. The germline CDR1 and CDR2 sequences are ENHRY and SYGVKD. The CDR3 has 15 amino acids. CDR3 loop: CAISGPGQGEETQYF.

The rearrangement joins TRBV20-1 to TRBJ2-3. The germline gives CDR1 DFQATT, CDR2 SNEGSKA (reference sequence). The CDR3 consists of 13 residues. The CDR3 reads CSAREPSTDTQYF.

V gene TRBV5-1 combines with J gene TRBJ2-7; TCRdb names TRBD1, which stays unverified in the absence of DNA. Looked up from germline, CDR1 is SGHRS and CDR2 is YFSETQ. This CDR3 is 11 amino acids long. This chain's CDR3 is CASSRQGEQYF.

The rearrangement uses TRBV11-2 and TRBJ2-3; TCRdb designates TRBD1, a call that cannot be tested without DNA. The CDR3 extends over 16 amino acids. Germline V lookup: CDR1 SGHAT, CDR2 FQNNGV. Here the CDR3 reads CASSLDRAGGRDTQYF.

The chain combines TRBV24-1 with TRBJ1-2. The CDR3 loop spans 11 amino acids. Germline assignment: CDR1 KGHDR and CDR2 SFDVKD. CDR3 amino acids: CATSVGGGYTF.

The V call is TRBV18, the J call TRBJ2-1; TCRdb's D call of TRBD2 is untestable without DNA. Germline CDR1 and CDR2: KGHSH and LQKENI. The CDR3 consists of 16 residues. The CDR3 loop is CASSPMGEGGYNEQFF.

The rearrangement links TRBV4-2 to TRBJ2-5; TCRdb gives TRBD2 as the D gene, but with no DNA this cannot be confirmed. The CDR3 contains 15 residues. Germline-derived CDR1 and CDR2 are LGHNA and YNFKEQ. The CDR3 is CASSQGLAGKETQYF.

CDR3 in amino acids: CSASNGNKNYGYTF. The rearrangement links TRBV20-1 to TRBJ1-2. The CDR3 runs to 14 residues. In germline, CDR1 is DFQATT, CDR2 SNEGSKA (reference sequence).

The chain joins TRBV5-4 to TRBJ2-1; TCRdb's D gene call, TRBD1, goes unchecked for lack of DNA. The length of the CDR3 is 16 residues. CDR1 and CDR2 from the germline V gene are SGHNT and YYREEE (reference sequence). The CDR3 loop reads CASSLGVPGTVNEQFF. The entire variable domain, with the rest obtained from reference TRBV5-4 and TRBJ2-1, is as follows: ETGVTQSPTHLIKTRGQQVTLRCSSQSGHNTVSWYQQALGQGPQFIFQYYREEENGRGNFPPRFSGLQFPNYSSELNVNALELDDSALYLCASSLGVPGTVNEQFFGPGTRLTVL.

This chain links TRBV18 with TRBJ2-7. Germline CDR1 reads KGHSH; CDR2 reads LQKENI. The CDR3 is made up of 15 amino acids. The CDR3: CASSPARGSSYEQYF.

The chain joins TRBV5-6 to TRBJ1-5. The CDR3 spans 11 residues. Germline V gives CDR1 SGHDT, CDR2 YYEEEE. This CDR3 is CASSIYQPQHF.

V and J are TRBV14 and TRBJ2-3; TCRdb's D call of TRBD2 is untestable without DNA. The CDR3 extends over 13 amino acids. Per germline, CDR1 SGHDN and CDR2 FVKESK. CDR3 in amino acids: CASSRAGGNTQYF.

The CDR3 reads CASSQRGSSYNEQFF. This chain joins TRBV6-2 or TRBV6-3 and TRBJ2-1. Germline V gene data show CDR1 as MNHEY and CDR2 as SVGEGT. This CDR3 contains 15 residues.

V and J are TRBV12-3 or TRBV12-4 and TRBJ2-7. The CDR3 runs 14 residues. The CDR3 loop is CASSLRSVAYEQYF.

This rearrangement joins TRBV9 to TRBJ2-1; no DNA is available, so the TRBD2 call from TCRdb remains unchecked. The CDR3 is made up of 15 amino acids. CDR1 is SGDLS, CDR2 YYNGEE, per germline. The CDR3 reads CASTPIGTARNEQFF.

The CDR3 spells CASSPSSGEYEQYF. This chain uses TRBV3-1 with TRBJ2-7; checking the TCRdb D call of TRBD2 is not possible without DNA. The CDR3 spans 14 residues. Germline lookup yields CDR1 LGHDT and CDR2 YNNKEL (reference sequence).

CDR3 loop: CAIHLERNTEAFF. V usage is TRBV10-3 and J usage is TRBJ1-1. The germline CDR1 and CDR2 sequences are ENHRY and SYGVKD. The CDR3 has 13 residues.

The V call is TRBV12-3 or TRBV12-4, the J call TRBJ1-5; with no DNA, the TCRdb D assignment of TRBD1 cannot be verified. This CDR3 comprises 15 residues. CDR3 residues: CASSLARTAHQPQHF.

The chain couples TRBV11-2 to TRBJ2-3; TCRdb calls TRBD1, which cannot be checked without DNA. Germline V gene data show CDR1 as SGHAT and CDR2 as FQNNGV. The CDR3 has 13 residues. CDR3 region: CASSLGSPDTQYF.

The rearrangement uses TRBV10-2 and TRBJ2-1; the TRBD2 assignment by TCRdb is unverifiable without DNA. Looked up from germline, CDR1 is WSHSY and CDR2 is SAAADI. The CDR3 length is 14 residues. This chain's CDR3 is CASTLAGVRNEQFF.

V is TRBV12-3 or TRBV12-4 and J is TRBJ2-2; TCRdb's D call, TRBD2, is unchecked because there is no DNA. There are 14 residues in the CDR3. CDR3 amino acids: CASIRRESTGELFF.

The chain recombines TRBV29-1 with TRBJ2-7. The germline gives CDR1 SQVTM, CDR2 ANQGSEA. CDR3 length equals 13 residues. CDR3 amino acids: CSVEGGHRFEQYF.

This chain connects TRBV20-1 to TRBJ1-1; no DNA is available, so the TRBD1 call from TCRdb remains unchecked. The CDR3 runs 16 residues. Germline CDR1 reads DFQATT; CDR2 reads SNEGSKA (reference sequence). The CDR3 protein is CSAPGQGFSVNTEAFF.